This record concerns one TCR beta chain sequence. The target of this receptor is not known. Base qualities are not at hand, and no much larger clone is one base apart. Library preparation used the immunoSEQ multiplex PCR assay. For the multiplex PCR, a mixture combining 60 forward primers for TCR Vbeta segments and 13 reverse primers for TCR Jbeta segments was used. Amplification of the CDR3 region of rearranged TCR beta genes was performed with a multiplex PCR assay on genomic DNA. On the Illumina HiSeq System, the amplified TCR beta libraries were sequenced as 87-base-pair reads. The original methods were these. A later analysis counted tens of millions of unique TCR beta chains across the 690 or so repertoires, and some 11 million of these chains were shared by at least two donors. To remove PCR and sequencing errors, raw reads were error-corrected and collapsed into unique sequences using a nearest-neighbor algorithm that merged closely related sequences. Alignment of CDR3 sequences to IMGT reference sequences was used to assign V, D and J gene segments. For a sequence to be retained, a match of at least six nucleotides was required to both a V gene segment and a J gene segment. A rearrangement was called productive if the CDR3 had no stop codons and remained in frame with V and J, and every other rearrangement was called non-productive. Following IMGT convention, CDR3 was defined as the stretch from the second conserved V-encoded cysteine up to the conserved J-encoded phenylalanine. The earlier analysis of a few hundred of the donors excluded sequences that lacked an unambiguous match to a single V gene segment. In an earlier analysis of some 590 of the donors, V segments were called functional above 56.7% productive rearrangements and were called segregating when the between-donor standard deviation exceeded 5%. A statistical classification framework was built for diagnosing cytomegalovirus status from the catalog of TCR beta chain sequences. In a later analysis, V and J genes were assigned by comparing TCR nucleotide sequences against IMGT/GENE-DB human TR gene sequences. The TCRdist pipeline was used in a later analysis to assign CDR3 sequences and most-parsimonious VDJ recombination scenarios. A later analysis defined each TCR beta chain by its CDR3 amino acid sequence plus V-gene family, and excluded reads lacking a unique V-gene family. A later analysis removed 500 to 650 highly shared, low-generation-probability nucleotide sequences to deal with suspected cross-contamination and a sequencing artifact. A later analysis calculated a clonal expansion index for each public chain from normalized within-repertoire ranks of inferred template counts. A later analysis computed generation probabilities with a VDJ recombination model fitted to out-of-frame rearrangements, and checked the results against IGoR. A later analysis scored TCR-TCR, TCR-HLA and TCR-CMV co-occurrence with hypergeometric tests, applying a repertoire-size bias correction to TCR pairs. False discovery rates were estimated in a later analysis by permuting HLA or CMV assignments 20 times. A later analysis grouped co-occurring TCRs with DBSCAN, adding TCRdist sequence similarity when clustering within HLA-allele-positive subsets. For co-occurrence clustering, repertoires with fewer than 30,000 or more than 120,000 public chains were excluded, along with five repertoires with anomalous nucleotide sharing. TCRdb took over this immuneACCESS table, retaining in-frame rearrangements with V and J assigned. Such tables are incomplete; in checked studies, under half of the missing clones stem from an unresolved V gene, and the remainder is unexplained. D and trimming come from the DNA, and the V and J calls and clone size come from that table. In all, the sample holds over 130,000 clones, and approximately 84% of those were seen once. The ten top clones hold 1.4% to 1.5% of the sample.

V is cut back by 5 bases and J by 8 bases, with 6 bases in the junction unmatched. From its cysteine to its phenylalanine, the CDR3 spans 14 amino acids. Left in the record is the CDR3 DNA by itself, 42 bases read in frame from the first base. The germline V gene (reference sequence) provides CDR1 LNHDA and CDR2 SQIVND. The data derive from a study of cytomegalovirus exposure and HLA in healthy donors (dated by TCRdb to 2015 to 2018). About the investigation overall: According to an earlier analysis of several hundred of the donors, about 190 million T cells yielded roughly 100 million unique TCR beta sequences and 276 Gb of sequence data. Because of strong linkage in the cohort, roughly five DR-DQ haplotypes were treated as single units for association and clustering. Among under 450 genotyped donors of the cohort, an average of roughly 240,000 unique TCR beta nucleotide sequences were sequenced per donor, roughly 20% of them non-productive. In an earlier analysis of roughly 540 of the donors, high-throughput TCR beta sequencing was used to judge whether each TCR beta V gene segment behaved as functional or pseudogenic. Typing coverage varied by locus: about 629-630 donors for A, B, C, DRB1 and DQB1; 522 for DQA1; approximately 570 for DPA1; roughly 470 for DPB1. Donor age, sex, ethnicity and CMV serostatus were compiled together with the repertoire data. Every repertoire in the discovery cohort had been generated on one and the same sequencing platform. The aim of the study was to test whether cataloging public T cell receptors could identify signatures of past pathogen exposure. Around 330 gigabases of sequencing data and tens of millions of unique TCR sequences made up an early release that covered nearly 650 HLA-typed donors. The study profiled the T cell repertoires of under 850 subjects by immunosequencing and related them to cytomegalovirus serostatus. A later analysis re-examined previously published TCR beta repertoires from 500 to 700 donors and added high-resolution HLA genotyping to investigate patterns of TCR occurrence. High-throughput TCR immunosequencing, statistical association of individual TCRs with disease status, and machine learning were combined to predict cytomegalovirus infection status. Of the roughly 400 genotyped donors, approximately 81% were placed in the genetic ancestry cluster associated with self-reported Caucasian donors. A later genetic analysis used genome-wide SNP genotypes for about 60% of the roughly 700 donors, treating that subset as a discovery cohort. HLA typing covered class I and class II loci at four-digit resolution. In addition to the first cohort of approximately 670 subjects, a separate validation cohort of approximately 120 different subjects was used. Rather than using new phenotypic data, the later analysis identified candidate immune exposures from TCR beta sequences and from how often those sequences occurred across donors. Results the study describes overall, beyond this receptor: In both the original and validation cohorts, the classifier was reported to diagnose cytomegalovirus status with high specificity and sensitivity. A later analysis found that TCR association rates varied across HLA loci, with DRB1 alleles showing the most associated TCRs and HLA-C alleles the fewest. According to a later genetic analysis, donors in an Asian-associated ancestry cluster had fewer N-insertions in productive TCRs than the approximately 650-donor mean. The only immune exposure information available for the cohort was CMV serostatus. In a later analysis, several top co-occurrence clusters were reported to appear linked to parvovirus B19, influenza, CMV and Epstein-Barr virus. In an earlier analysis of some 540 of the donors, most TCR beta V segments appeared in productive rearrangements about 87% or about 30% of the time, broadly matching IMGT annotations. Only TCR beta chains were sequenced in this cohort, and the absence of alpha or paired-chain data limited detectable features. In vitro tests confirmed that a few of the cytomegalovirus-associated TCR beta chains recognize cytomegalovirus antigens. Because the 87-base-pair reads could not distinguish some IMGT-functional V segments, including TRBV6-2 and TRBV6-3, those segments were excluded. An association between a missense DCLRE1C variant and V-gene and J-gene trimming of TCR beta chains was found in a later genetic analysis and replicated in an independent cohort. Correlated functional status among segregating V segments might reflect linkage disequilibrium, but an unknown experimental factor could not be ruled out. In a later analysis, most CMV-associated TCR beta chains were found to appear HLA-restricted, with HLA associations seemingly driven largely by CMV exposure. A further reported finding was that TCR beta sequences accurately predicted the HLA-A and HLA-B alleles for most subjects in the first cohort. A cluster of highly shared sequence variants was judged likely to be a technical artifact of the sequencing pipeline. Because counts were too low, roughly 18 rarely observed V segments, including chromosome 9 orphons, were left out of the earlier analysis of some 640 of the donors. In a later analysis, HLA-associated TCR beta chains were found to be more clonally expanded and to have lower generation probabilities than equally common non-associated chains. A later analysis associated about 18,000 TCR beta sequences with specific HLA alleles at a false discovery rate of 0.05. Most TCR sequences were observed very rarely across donors, whereas some public TCRs were present in many individuals. Because some donors lacked HLA typing at each locus, the association tests relied only on the typed subset. A total of some 180 TCR beta chains were listed by the study as associated with cytomegalovirus. Presence/absence analyses assumed roughly uniform sequencing depth across donors, an assumption that may not hold. It was suggested by the authors that the approach could potentially be generalized to other disease states and immunological phenotypes. Strong co-occurrence of HLA alleles, especially DR and DQ, made assigning TCR associations to individual alleles difficult.

The cohort consisted of 670 or so healthy bone marrow donors. At the time of sampling, every cohort member was nominally healthy, though immune exposures that went unrecorded were likely present. The donor was CMV seropositive and was included in the group of 250 to 350 seropositive cohort members. A peripheral blood sample was collected from each donor, and TCR beta sequencing was performed on peripheral blood mononuclear cells. The Qiagen DNeasy Blood Extraction Kit was used to extract genomic DNA from the blood cell samples. The chain is made from TRBV19 and TRBJ2-1, with 10 central nucleotides matching TRBD2. This receptor was obtained from a man aged 25-40 years in good health and CMV-seropositive. Material: PBMCs. This receptor carries the CDR3 CASSSGLAFHEQFF. The nucleotide sequence is given as TGTGCCAGTAGTTCGGGACTAGCGTTCCATGAGCAGTTCTTC. Joined to the reference TRBV19 and TRBJ2-1 proteins, this CDR3 gives the full variable domain: DGGITQSPKYLFRKEGQNVTLSCEQNLNHDAMYWYRQDPGQGLRLIYYSQIVNDFQKGDIAEGYSVSREKKESFPLTVTSAQKNPTAFYLCASSSGLAFHEQFFGPGTRLTVL.